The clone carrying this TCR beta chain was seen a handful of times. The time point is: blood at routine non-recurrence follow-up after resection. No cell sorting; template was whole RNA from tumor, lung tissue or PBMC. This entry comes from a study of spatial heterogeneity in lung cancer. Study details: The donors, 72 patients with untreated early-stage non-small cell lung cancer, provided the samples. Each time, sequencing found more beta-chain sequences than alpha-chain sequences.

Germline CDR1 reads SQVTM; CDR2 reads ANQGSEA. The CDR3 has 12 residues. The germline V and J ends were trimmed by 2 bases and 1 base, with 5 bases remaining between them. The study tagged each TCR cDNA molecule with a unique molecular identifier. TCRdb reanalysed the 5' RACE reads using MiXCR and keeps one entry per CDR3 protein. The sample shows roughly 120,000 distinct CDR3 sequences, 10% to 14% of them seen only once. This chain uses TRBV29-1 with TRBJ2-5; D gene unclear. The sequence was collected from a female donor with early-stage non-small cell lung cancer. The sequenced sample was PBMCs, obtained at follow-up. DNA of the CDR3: TGCAGCGTTGAACAGTTCCAAGAGACCCAGTACTTC. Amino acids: CSVEQFQETQYF.